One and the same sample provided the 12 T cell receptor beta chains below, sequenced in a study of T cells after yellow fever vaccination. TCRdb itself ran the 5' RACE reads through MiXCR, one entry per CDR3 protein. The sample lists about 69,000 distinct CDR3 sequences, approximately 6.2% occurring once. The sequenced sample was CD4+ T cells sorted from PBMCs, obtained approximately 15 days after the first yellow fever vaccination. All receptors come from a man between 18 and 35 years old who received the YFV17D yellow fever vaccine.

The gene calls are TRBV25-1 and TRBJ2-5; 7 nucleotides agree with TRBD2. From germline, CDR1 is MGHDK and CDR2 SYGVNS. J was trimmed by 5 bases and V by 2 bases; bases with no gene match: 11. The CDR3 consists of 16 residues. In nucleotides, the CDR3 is TGTGCCAGCAGTGAAGGGGGGGGAGCGCCGGCGGAGACCCAGTACTTC. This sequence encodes CASSEGGGAPAETQYF.

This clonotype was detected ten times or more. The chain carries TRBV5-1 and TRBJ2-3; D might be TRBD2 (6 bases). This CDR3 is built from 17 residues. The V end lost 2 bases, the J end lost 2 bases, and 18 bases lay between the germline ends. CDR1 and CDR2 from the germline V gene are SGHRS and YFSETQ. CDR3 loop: CASSFLGLLLDTDTQYF. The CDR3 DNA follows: TGCGCCAGCAGCTTCTTAGGACTACTTCTAGACACAGATACGCAGTATTTT. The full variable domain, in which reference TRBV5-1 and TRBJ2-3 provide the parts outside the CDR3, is KAGVTQTPRYLIKTRGQQVTLSCSPISGHRSVSWYQQTPGQGLQFLFEYFSETQRNKGNFPGRFSGRQFSNSRSEMNVSTLELGDSALYLCASSFLGLLLDTDTQYFGPGTRLTVL.

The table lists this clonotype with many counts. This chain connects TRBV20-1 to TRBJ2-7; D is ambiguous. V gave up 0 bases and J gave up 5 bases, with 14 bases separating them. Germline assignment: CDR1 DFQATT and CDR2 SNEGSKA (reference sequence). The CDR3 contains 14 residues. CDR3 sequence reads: CSARESSRADEQYV. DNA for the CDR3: TGCAGTGCTAGAGAATCGTCAAGGGCAGACGAGCAGTACGTC.

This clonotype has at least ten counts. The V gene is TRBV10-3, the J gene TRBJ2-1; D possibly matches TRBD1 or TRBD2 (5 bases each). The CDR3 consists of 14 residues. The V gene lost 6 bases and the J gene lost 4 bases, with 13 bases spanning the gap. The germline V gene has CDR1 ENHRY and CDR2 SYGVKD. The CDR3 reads CAIRSDRGYNEQFF. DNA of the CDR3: TGTGCCATCAGAAGTGACAGAGGGTACAATGAGCAGTTCTTC.

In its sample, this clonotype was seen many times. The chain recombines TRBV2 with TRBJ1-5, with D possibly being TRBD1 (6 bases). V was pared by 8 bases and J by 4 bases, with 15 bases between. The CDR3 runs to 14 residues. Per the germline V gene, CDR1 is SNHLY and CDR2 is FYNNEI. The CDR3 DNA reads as TGTGCCAGCGGACGAGACAGGCTGAATCAGCCCCAGCATTTT. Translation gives CASGRDRLNQPQHF.

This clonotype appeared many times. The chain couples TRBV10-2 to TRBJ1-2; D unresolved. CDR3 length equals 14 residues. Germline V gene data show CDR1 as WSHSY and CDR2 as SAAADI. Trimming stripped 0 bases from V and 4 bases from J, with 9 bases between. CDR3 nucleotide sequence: TGCGCCAGCAGTGAGTCTAATCCAGCCTATGGCTACACCTTC. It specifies CASSESNPAYGYTF.

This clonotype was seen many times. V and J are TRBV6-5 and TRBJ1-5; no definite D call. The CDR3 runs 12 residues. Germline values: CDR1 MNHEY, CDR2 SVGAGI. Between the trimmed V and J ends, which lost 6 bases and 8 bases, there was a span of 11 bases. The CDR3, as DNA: TGTGCCAGCAGCCACCCTCGGGAGCCCCAGCATTTT. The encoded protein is CASSHPREPQHF.

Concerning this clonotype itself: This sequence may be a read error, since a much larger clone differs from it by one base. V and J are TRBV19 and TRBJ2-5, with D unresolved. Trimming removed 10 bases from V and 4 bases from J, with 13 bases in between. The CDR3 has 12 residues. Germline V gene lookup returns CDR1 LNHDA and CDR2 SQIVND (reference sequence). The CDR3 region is CATSPGRETQYF. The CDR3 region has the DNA TGTGCCACCTCCCCGGGCCGAGAGACCCAGTACTTC.

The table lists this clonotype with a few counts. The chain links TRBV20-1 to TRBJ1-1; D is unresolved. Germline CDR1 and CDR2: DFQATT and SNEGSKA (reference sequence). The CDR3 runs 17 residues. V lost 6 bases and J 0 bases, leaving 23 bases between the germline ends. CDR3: CSAHGNQHQPMNTEAFF. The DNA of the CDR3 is TGCAGTGCGCATGGAAACCAGCACCAACCGATGAACACTGAAGCTTTCTTT.

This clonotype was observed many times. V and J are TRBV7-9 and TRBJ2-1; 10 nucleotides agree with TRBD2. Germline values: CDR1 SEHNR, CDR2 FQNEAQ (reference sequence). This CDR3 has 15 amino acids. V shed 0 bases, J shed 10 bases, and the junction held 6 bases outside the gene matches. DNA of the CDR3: TGTGCCAGCAGCTTAGCAGCGGGGGGGGAGGGAGAGCAGTTCTTC. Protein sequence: CASSLAAGGEGEQFF.

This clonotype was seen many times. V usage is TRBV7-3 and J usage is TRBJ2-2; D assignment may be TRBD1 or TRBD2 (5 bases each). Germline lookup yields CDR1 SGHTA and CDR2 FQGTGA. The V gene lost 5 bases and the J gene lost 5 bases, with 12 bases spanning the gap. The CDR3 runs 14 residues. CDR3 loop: CASSPTGLTGELFF. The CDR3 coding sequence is TGTGCCAGCAGCCCTACGGGGCTGACCGGGGAGCTGTTTTTT.

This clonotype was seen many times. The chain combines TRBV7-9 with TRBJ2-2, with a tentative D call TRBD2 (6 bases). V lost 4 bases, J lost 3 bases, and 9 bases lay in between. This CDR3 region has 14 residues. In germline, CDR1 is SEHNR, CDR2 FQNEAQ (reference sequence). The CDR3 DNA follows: TGTGCCAGCAGCTCGGGACTTCACACCGGGGAGCTGTTTTTT. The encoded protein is CASSSGLHTGELFF.